This T cell receptor beta chain was observed in a study of T cell responses to AZD1222 COVID-19 vaccine. Notes on the study in general: Mostly white British, mostly female donors; authors suggested clonal diversity may be underestimated.

This clone has more than one count but fewer than ten. Its antigen is currently unknown. The length of the CDR3 is 13 residues. Trimming took 6 bases from V and 3 from J, leaving 10 bases between them. Germline loops: CDR1 MDHEN, CDR2 SYDVKM. The protocol was immunoSEQ multiplex PCR, while the TCRdb copy is restricted to in-frame clones and leaves out a portion. The sample lists fewer than 150,000 clones, around 89% occurring once. This clonotype was obtained from an adult who received the AZD1222 COVID-19 vaccine. The specimen was peripheral blood, collected 28 days after the second AZD1222 dose. The V call is TRBV28, the J call TRBJ2-3; the D gene is possibly TRBD1 (5 bases). CDR3 in amino acids: CASRDTGTDTQYF. DNA for the CDR3: TGTGCCAGCAGGGACACCGGAACAGATACGCAGTATTTT. Full variable domain (outside the CDR3, taken from reference TRBV28 and TRBJ2-3): DVKVTQSSRYLVKRTGEKVFLECVQDMDHENMFWYRQDPGLGLRLIYFSYDVKMKEKGDIPEGYSVSREKKERFSLILESASTNQTSMYLCASRDTGTDTQYFGPGTRLTVL.